This T cell receptor beta chain was sequenced for a study of T cells in Graves' hyperthyroidism and ophthalmopathy (dated by TCRdb to between 2018 and 2020). For the wider study: Peripheral blood was collected at initial diagnosis, before any treatment. A discovery cohort of about a hundred patients, approximately 45 with Graves' ophthalmopathy and under 60 with stable Graves' hyperthyroidism, was used to find distinguishing TCR V-J signatures. Prospective prediction of ophthalmopathy was tested in an independent validation cohort of under 20 hyperthyroidism patients and 17 patients who later progressed to ophthalmopathy. The roughly 90 discovery patients were divided at random into training and test sets in a 7:3 ratio. In more than five Graves' hyperthyroidism patients, the study also compared T-cell repertoires from thyroid tissue with T-cell repertoires from blood. Once sampling was done, hyperthyroidism patients were given methimazole at a starting dose of 30 mg daily, whereas ophthalmopathy patients were given high-dose intravenous methylprednisolone. According to the paper, TCR Vbeta CDR3 sequencing was carried out on approximately 140 peripheral blood samples, which came from about 45 ophthalmopathy, 75 to 80 hyperthyroidism and some 17 progressor patients.

Amplification of TCR beta CDR3 regions was carried out from RNA transcripts. A first-round RT-PCR of the TCR CDR3 used the HTBI primer set with the Qiagen OneStep RT-PCR kit. Libraries were constructed in a second round of multiplex PCR, after which size selection and purification were carried out. Sequencing of the libraries was done on an Illumina HiSeq2000 using paired-end 100 bp reads. Concerning the study's data processing: SOAPnuke was used to process the raw data, throwing out any read that contained adapters or uncalled bases, had a mean Phred below 15, or lacked an exact constant-primer or identifier match. COPE v1.2.5 was used to merge the high-quality paired reads, and each unique nucleotide sequence was defined as a clonotype. Clonotypes were aligned to IMGT TRBV, TRBD and TRBJ reference segments using MiTCR v1.1. Only V-J combinations with frequency above 0.0001, covering 98% to 99.2% of repertoires, were analysed. A TCS score was defined as the ratio of F50 (clonal expansion) to E x V (chaos), with BLOSUM62-based TCRdist applied between CDR3 peptides within each V-J. Welch's t-statistics and random forest reduced around 520 V-J features to roughly 13, which were used in a naive Bayes classifier (R e1071). TCRdb redid the processing of the public reads, applying fastp at Q25 and MiXCR, and retained in-frame beta chains. One record per CDR3 amino acid sequence lists the most common genes and DNA. The V and J calls were determined by TCRdb, not by the authors. Present in this sample are more than 450,000 distinct CDR3 sequences, less than 15% of which were seen just once. Around 13% of the sample belongs to the ten largest clones.

A patient counted as having stable Graves' hyperthyroidism if no progression to ophthalmopathy occurred over 18 months of follow-up. The hyperthyroidism patients were between 18 and 65 years old and newly diagnosed, with a disease duration of less than 2 months. The study excluded patients with uncontrolled infections, other autoimmune diseases, pregnancy or lactation. Clinical symptoms, serum thyroxine and TRAb, thyroid ultrasound, and orbital computed tomography formed the basis for the diagnoses. Ficoll-Paque density gradient centrifugation was used to isolate PBMCs from approximately 10 ml of fresh peripheral blood. Trizol reagent was used to extract total RNA, and RNA quality was then checked on an Agilent 2100 Bioanalyzer. Germline trimming amounts to 0 bases on V and 5 bases on J, with 10 as the count of junction bases outside the gene matches. The cysteine opens and the phenylalanine closes a CDR3 of 17 amino acids. CDR3 DNA is the only sequence kept; it has 51 bases, read in frame from the first base. From the germline V gene (reference sequence), CDR1 is DFQATT and CDR2 is SNEGSKA.

On the study overall, not on this receptor specifically: Sample size was not statistically predetermined, and blinding of investigators to group allocation was not performed. In validation, the model predicted progression to ophthalmopathy a median of roughly 6.2 months before onset, with roughly 70% sensitivity and about 72% specificity. Blood samples also contained most of the expanded thyroid clonotypes (frequency above 0.001), which suggests that blood repertoires may reflect thyroid immune responses. A model built on a 13 V-J signature distinguished ophthalmopathy from stable hyperthyroidism, reaching about 88% sensitivity and 81.08% specificity in cross-validation and 80%/75% in testing.

This clonotype has a count of ten or more. The specificity of this receptor is unknown. Per-nucleotide qualities are absent, and no much larger clonotype sits a single base away. The receptor was isolated from a woman aged 40 to 50 with Graves' hyperthyroidism. The rearranged chain carries TRBV20-1 and TRBJ1-6, with 7 bases aligning to TRBD1. The sample comprised blood. The nucleotide sequence reads TGCAGTGCTAGAGATCTCTTGAGGACAGGAAATAATTCACCCCTCCACTTT. Translation gives CSARDLLRTGNNSPLHF.